This T cell receptor beta chain was observed in a study of metastatic and nonmetastatic thyroid tumors. The overall study: Repertoire comparison spanned blood and tumor or nodule tissue of malignant and benign thyroid patients.

Points on this clone: Its antigen is as yet unknown. A read error may produce the germline difference seen at one junction end.

The entire patient cohort was treatment-naive prior to thyroid surgery. As originally analysed: The authors used CDR3 differences across clinicopathological groups to build a distant-metastasis classifier for papillary thyroid cancer. TCRdb re-analyzed the PCR reads using MiXCR. TCRdb, rather than the study authors, made the V and J calls. The sample has about 59,000 clones; around 15% are singletons. Study results and limitations: Patients with malignant thyroid tumors reportedly had significantly higher TCR beta diversity than those with benign nodules, in blood and tumor.

Sequencing was done on a sample of blood. This receptor was obtained from a male donor with papillary thyroid cancer or a benign thyroid nodule (not recorded which). Some clones in this sample may be carry-over from other donors' samples.

The CDR3 region has the DNA TGTGCCAGCAGTCTAGTAAAGGCGGACAGGCGAGTTGACTATTGCTACACCTTC. It translates to CASSLVKADRRVDYCYTF. The rearrangement joins TRBV6-2 or TRBV6-3 to TRBJ1-2, with 7 bases matching TRBD1. Per germline, CDR1 MNHEY and CDR2 SVGEGT. The CDR3 runs 18 residues.